A selection of T cell receptor beta chains follows, all from one sample in a study of T cells in Graves' hyperthyroidism and ophthalmopathy. MiXCR, run by TCRdb on the multiplex PCR reads, gives a single entry per CDR3 protein. The data show a few hundred thousand distinct CDR3 sequences, 12% to 15% seen once. Sequencing was performed on blood. The receptors were sampled from a woman aged 35 to 49 with Graves' ophthalmopathy. Both conserved end residues are part of each CDR3. The order of the fields is CDR3 protein, CDR3 DNA, J gene, D gene, V gene, clone size. A D gene is named only where the DNA matches it firmly. Not all rows give a size; the values are once, few, many and, for expanded clones, a class.

cdr3_aa: CASSYIAGMNTEAFF
cdr3_nt: TGTGCCAGCAGTTACATAGCAGGGATGAACACTGAAGCTTTCTTT
j_call: TRBJ1-1
d_call: .
v_call: TRBV6-6
clone_size: many

cdr3_aa: CASSLSRYSDTEAFF
cdr3_nt: TGTGCCAGCAGCTTATCACGTTACTCCGACACTGAAGCTTTCTTT
j_call: TRBJ1-1
d_call: .
v_call: TRBV11-2
clone_size: .

cdr3_aa: CASSRGQGRRLEQYF
cdr3_nt: TGTGCCAGCAGCCGGGGACAGGGCCGGCGTCTCGAGCAGTACTTC
j_call: TRBJ2-7
d_call: TRBD1
v_call: TRBV7-9
clone_size: .

cdr3_aa: CSANPGTGVQPQHF
cdr3_nt: TGCAGTGCAAATCCCGGGACAGGGGTACAGCCCCAGCATTTT
j_call: TRBJ1-5
d_call: TRBD1
v_call: TRBV20-1
clone_size: .

cdr3_aa: CASSTDRGVHGYTF
cdr3_nt: TGTGCCAGCAGCACGGACAGGGGCGTCCATGGCTACACCTTC
j_call: TRBJ1-2
d_call: TRBD1
v_call: TRBV5-4
clone_size: .

cdr3_aa: CAISGNREGGYTF
cdr3_nt: TGTGCCATCAGTGGGAACAGGGAAGGTGGCTACACCTTC
j_call: TRBJ1-2
d_call: .
v_call: TRBV10-3
clone_size: .

cdr3_aa: CASSRGADTQYF
cdr3_nt: TGTGCCAGCAGCCGGGGGGCAGATACGCAGTATTTT
j_call: TRBJ2-3
d_call: TRBD2
v_call: TRBV11-2
clone_size: many

cdr3_aa: CASTFQASAANYGYTF
cdr3_nt: TGTGCCAGCACCTTTCAGGCTTCCGCAGCTAACTATGGCTACACCTTC
j_call: TRBJ1-2
d_call: .
v_call: TRBV7-2
clone_size: many

cdr3_aa: CATSGGDQEEYQETQYF
cdr3_nt: TGTGCCACCAGCGGAGGAGACCAGGAGGAGTACCAAGAGACCCAGTACTTC
j_call: TRBJ2-5
d_call: .
v_call: TRBV15
clone_size: many

cdr3_aa: CASSRRVSTNEKLFF
cdr3_nt: TGTGCCAGCAGTCGACGGGTATCAACTAATGAAAAACTGTTTTTT
j_call: TRBJ1-4
d_call: .
v_call: TRBV5-6
clone_size: .

cdr3_aa: CASSEVWAGNTGELFF
cdr3_nt: TGTGCCAGCAGTGAAGTATGGGCAGGGAACACCGGGGAGCTGTTTTTT
j_call: TRBJ2-2
d_call: .
v_call: TRBV2
clone_size: many

cdr3_aa: CASSAPGGVGGTDTQYF
cdr3_nt: TGTGCCAGCAGCGCCCCGGGCGGGGTAGGGGGCACAGATACGCAGTATTTT
j_call: TRBJ2-3
d_call: .
v_call: TRBV11-2
clone_size: few

cdr3_aa: CAISDGDRSADTQYF
cdr3_nt: TGTGCCATCAGTGATGGGGACAGGTCCGCAGATACGCAGTATTTT
j_call: TRBJ2-3
d_call: TRBD1
v_call: TRBV10-3
clone_size: many

cdr3_aa: CASSVGTLTSIETQYF
cdr3_nt: TGTGCCAGCAGCGTCGGCACCCTCACTAGCATAGAGACCCAGTACTTC
j_call: TRBJ2-5
d_call: .
v_call: TRBV7-9
clone_size: .

cdr3_aa: CASSFGTGLTGELFF
cdr3_nt: TGTGCCAGCAGTTTTGGTACAGGGCTCACCGGGGAGCTGTTTTTT
j_call: TRBJ2-2
d_call: .
v_call: TRBV28
clone_size: few

cdr3_aa: CSARDYQGQDTQYF
cdr3_nt: TGCAGTGCTAGGGACTACCAAGGGCAGGATACGCAGTATTTT
j_call: TRBJ2-3
d_call: .
v_call: TRBV20-1
clone_size: many

cdr3_aa: CASRPSSAVGELFF
cdr3_nt: TGTGCCAGCCGACCATCTAGCGCGGTCGGGGAGCTGTTTTTT
j_call: TRBJ2-2
d_call: .
v_call: TRBV7-9
clone_size: many

cdr3_aa: CSVGQGQETQYF
cdr3_nt: TGCAGCGTTGGACAGGGGCAAGAGACCCAGTACTTC
j_call: TRBJ2-5
d_call: TRBD1
v_call: TRBV29-1
clone_size: many

cdr3_aa: CASSLGGGFSYEQYF
cdr3_nt: TGTGCCAGCAGTTTAGGCGGGGGGTTCTCCTACGAGCAGTACTTC
j_call: TRBJ2-7
d_call: TRBD2
v_call: TRBV12-3/TRBV12-4
clone_size: many

cdr3_aa: CSARVAGGPGDTQYF
cdr3_nt: TGCAGTGCTAGAGTAGCGGGAGGGCCTGGGGATACGCAGTATTTT
j_call: TRBJ2-3
d_call: TRBD2
v_call: TRBV20-1
clone_size: few

cdr3_aa: CASSLLPAGTQETQYF
cdr3_nt: TGTGCCAGCAGCTTGTTACCCGCGGGCACTCAAGAGACCCAGTACTTC
j_call: TRBJ2-5
d_call: .
v_call: TRBV11-2
clone_size: many

cdr3_aa: CASSLGQGASHEQYF
cdr3_nt: TGTGCCAGCAGTTTGGGACAGGGGGCGAGTCACGAGCAGTACTTC
j_call: TRBJ2-7
d_call: TRBD1
v_call: TRBV12-3/TRBV12-4
clone_size: many

cdr3_aa: CASSLGLRSDTQYF
cdr3_nt: TGTGCCAGCAGCTTGGGTCTAAGATCAGATACGCAGTATTTT
j_call: TRBJ2-3
d_call: .
v_call: TRBV7-2
clone_size: many

cdr3_aa: CASRWGEQETQYF
cdr3_nt: TGTGCCAGCAGATGGGGCGAACAAGAGACCCAGTACTTC
j_call: TRBJ2-5
d_call: .
v_call: TRBV7-9
clone_size: few

cdr3_aa: CATRLDLPLTQPQHF
cdr3_nt: TGTGCCACCAGGCTTGACCTTCCTCTGACTCAGCCCCAGCATTTT
j_call: TRBJ1-5
d_call: .
v_call: TRBV15
clone_size: many

cdr3_aa: CASSRPQGRETQYF
cdr3_nt: TGTGCCAGCAGCCGACCACAGGGTAGAGAGACCCAGTACTTC
j_call: TRBJ2-5
d_call: .
v_call: TRBV11-3
clone_size: many

cdr3_aa: CASYNGPPNTGELFF
cdr3_nt: TGTGCCAGCTATAACGGGCCCCCGAACACCGGGGAGCTGTTTTTT
j_call: TRBJ2-2
d_call: .
v_call: TRBV6-1
clone_size: many

cdr3_aa: CASSVEAGTDTQYF
cdr3_nt: TGTGCCAGCAGCGTAGAGGCCGGCACAGATACGCAGTATTTT
j_call: TRBJ2-3
d_call: .
v_call: TRBV9
clone_size: few

cdr3_aa: CASRLKGISSNYGYTF
cdr3_nt: TGTGCCAGCAGACTTAAAGGGATTTCGTCTAACTATGGCTACACCTTC
j_call: TRBJ1-2
d_call: .
v_call: TRBV27
clone_size: many

cdr3_aa: CASSTDREDYNSPLHF
cdr3_nt: TGTGCCAGCAGCACCGACAGGGAGGACTATAATTCACCCCTCCACTTT
j_call: TRBJ1-6
d_call: TRBD1
v_call: TRBV28
clone_size: many

cdr3_aa: CASSATGFVGAFF
cdr3_nt: TGTGCCAGTAGTGCCACAGGCTTCGTCGGAGCTTTCTTT
j_call: TRBJ1-1
d_call: .
v_call: TRBV19
clone_size: .

cdr3_aa: CASSLGAGGAQYF
cdr3_nt: TGTGCCAGCAGCTTAGGGGCCGGGGGTGCGCAGTATTTT
j_call: TRBJ2-3
d_call: .
v_call: TRBV11-2
clone_size: many

cdr3_aa: CASSLGLLEFF
cdr3_nt: TGTGCCAGCAGCTTAGGGCTCCTGGAGTTCTTC
j_call: TRBJ2-1
d_call: .
v_call: TRBV11-1
clone_size: few

cdr3_aa: CAIRGLLATNADTQYF
cdr3_nt: TGTGCCATCAGGGGTTTGCTAGCCACGAATGCAGATACGCAGTATTTT
j_call: TRBJ2-3
d_call: .
v_call: TRBV10-3
clone_size: .

cdr3_aa: CASSPVGNTEAFF
cdr3_nt: TGTGCCAGCAGCCCGGTTGGCAACACTGAAGCTTTCTTT
j_call: TRBJ1-1
d_call: .
v_call: TRBV4-2
clone_size: .

cdr3_aa: CASSHKTGTDTQYF
cdr3_nt: TGCGCCAGCAGCCACAAAACAGGGACAGATACGCAGTATTTT
j_call: TRBJ2-3
d_call: .
v_call: TRBV4-1
clone_size: .

cdr3_aa: CASSLFLAGVPLNEQFF
cdr3_nt: TGTGCCAGCAGTTTGTTTTTAGCGGGAGTCCCCTTGAATGAGCAGTTCTTC
j_call: TRBJ2-1
d_call: TRBD2
v_call: TRBV28
clone_size: many

cdr3_aa: CASSQTGTYNSPLHF
cdr3_nt: TGTGCCAGCAGCCAAACCGGGACATATAATTCACCCCTCCACTTT
j_call: TRBJ1-6
d_call: .
v_call: TRBV4-2
clone_size: .

cdr3_aa: CSAFGPLAGTQYF
cdr3_nt: TGCAGTGCTTTCGGACCCTTGGCGGGGACGCAGTATTTT
j_call: TRBJ2-3
d_call: .
v_call: TRBV20-1
clone_size: few

cdr3_aa: CASSLGPGRNEQFF
cdr3_nt: TGTGCCAGCAGTTTGGGACCTGGGCGAAATGAGCAGTTCTTC
j_call: TRBJ2-1
d_call: .
v_call: TRBV6-5
clone_size: .

cdr3_aa: CASSPYRQGANTGELFF
cdr3_nt: TGCGCCAGCAGCCCCTACCGACAGGGGGCGAACACCGGGGAGCTGTTTTTT
j_call: TRBJ2-2
d_call: TRBD1
v_call: TRBV4-1
clone_size: few

cdr3_aa: CASSPPVPGQVIYEQYF
cdr3_nt: TGTGCCAGCAGTCCCCCCGTCCCGGGACAGGTTATCTACGAGCAGTACTTC
j_call: TRBJ2-7
d_call: TRBD1
v_call: TRBV28
clone_size: many

cdr3_aa: CASSFSTGGSTGELFF
cdr3_nt: TGTGCCAGCAGTTTTTCGACAGGGGGGAGTACCGGGGAGCTGTTTTTT
j_call: TRBJ2-2
d_call: TRBD1
v_call: TRBV27
clone_size: .

cdr3_aa: CASSPLAGAYEQYF
cdr3_nt: TGTGCCAGCAGCCCACTAGCGGGGGCGTACGAGCAGTACTTC
j_call: TRBJ2-7
d_call: TRBD2
v_call: TRBV12-3/TRBV12-4
clone_size: many

cdr3_aa: CSARWIAGGTDTQYF
cdr3_nt: TGCAGTGCCCGTTGGATAGCGGGGGGCACAGATACGCAGTATTTT
j_call: TRBJ2-3
d_call: TRBD2
v_call: TRBV20-1
clone_size: many

cdr3_aa: CASSLVAGHPQETQYF
cdr3_nt: TGTGCCAGCAGCTTAGTAGCGGGGCACCCTCAAGAGACCCAGTACTTC
j_call: TRBJ2-5
d_call: TRBD2
v_call: TRBV7-2
clone_size: many

cdr3_aa: CSAGKRGALGYTF
cdr3_nt: TGCAGTGCCGGAAAACGGGGCGCCCTTGGCTACACCTTC
j_call: TRBJ1-2
d_call: .
v_call: TRBV20-1
clone_size: many

cdr3_aa: CASSEALGATSGRGNEQFF
cdr3_nt: TGTGCCAGCAGTGAAGCCCTAGGGGCCACTAGCGGGAGGGGCAATGAGCAGTTCTTC
j_call: TRBJ2-1
d_call: TRBD2
v_call: TRBV2
clone_size: .

cdr3_aa: CASSRDRGINEQFF
cdr3_nt: TGTGCCAGCAGCCGGGACAGGGGTATCAATGAGCAGTTCTTC
j_call: TRBJ2-1
d_call: TRBD1
v_call: TRBV6-1
clone_size: many

cdr3_aa: CASSFSRSSPADEQFF
cdr3_nt: TGTGCCAGCAGCTTTTCGAGGTCCAGTCCGGCTGATGAGCAGTTCTTC
j_call: TRBJ2-1
d_call: .
v_call: TRBV7-9
clone_size: few

cdr3_aa: CASSQVGGPKETQYF
cdr3_nt: TGCGCCAGCAGCCAAGTAGGAGGTCCAAAAGAGACCCAGTACTTC
j_call: TRBJ2-5
d_call: .
v_call: TRBV4-1
clone_size: few

cdr3_aa: CASNPVAQGNEQFF
cdr3_nt: TGTGCCAGCAACCCTGTTGCGCAGGGCAATGAGCAGTTCTTC
j_call: TRBJ2-1
d_call: .
v_call: TRBV11-2
clone_size: .

cdr3_aa: CASSSLQGTYEQYF
cdr3_nt: TGTGCCAGCAGCTCGTTACAGGGTACCTACGAGCAGTACTTC
j_call: TRBJ2-7
d_call: .
v_call: TRBV7-9
clone_size: many

cdr3_aa: CASSLEQNQPQHF
cdr3_nt: TGTGCCAGCAGCTTAGAACAGAATCAGCCCCAGCATTTT
j_call: TRBJ1-5
d_call: .
v_call: TRBV7-9
clone_size: many

cdr3_aa: CASSPVYEQYF
cdr3_nt: TGTGCCAGCAGCCCCGTCTACGAGCAGTACTTC
j_call: TRBJ2-7
d_call: .
v_call: TRBV7-9
clone_size: many